The rows below give T cell receptor beta chains drawn from one sample of a study of cytomegalovirus exposure and HLA in healthy donors. Only in-frame clones appear in the TCRdb table, and some are missing; sequencing was by immunoSEQ multiplex PCR. The sample consists of approximately 180,000 clones, 81% of them appearing once. What was sequenced was PBMCs. The receptors were gathered from a man aged 18 to 35 in good health and CMV-seronegative. The CDR3 runs from the conserved cysteine through the conserved F or W. D genes are given only for firm matches. Size is omitted from some rows. Given values are once, few, many or a class for expanded clones.

clone size: NA; J gene: TRBJ2-3; D gene: NA; V gene: TRBV7-9; CDR3 length: 11; CDR3 protein: CSSNGVDTQYF; CDR3 DNA: TGTTCCAGCAACGGTGTGGATACGCAGTATTTT
clone size: NA; J gene: TRBJ2-7; D gene: NA; V gene: TRBV5-3; CDR3 length: 14; CDR3 protein: CARSPRGHSYEQYF; CDR3 DNA: TGTGCCAGAAGCCCGAGGGGACACTCCTACGAGCAGTACTTC
clone size: NA; J gene: TRBJ2-7; D gene: NA; V gene: TRBV5-1; CDR3 length: 16; CDR3 protein: CASSAMGQGAVYEQYF; CDR3 DNA: TGCGCCAGCAGCGCGATGGGCCAAGGGGCCGTCTACGAGCAGTACTTC
clone size: NA; J gene: TRBJ2-3; D gene: NA; V gene: TRBV5-6; CDR3 length: 15; CDR3 protein: CASSLWHSSTDTQYF; CDR3 DNA: TGTGCCAGCAGCTTGTGGCATTCCAGCACAGATACGCAGTATTTT
clone size: NA; J gene: TRBJ2-2; D gene: NA; V gene: TRBV12-5; CDR3 length: 12; CDR3 protein: CASGADTGELFF; CDR3 DNA: TGTGCTAGTGGAGCGGACACCGGGGAGCTGTTTTTT
clone size: NA; J gene: TRBJ2-1; D gene: TRBD2; V gene: TRBV4-1; CDR3 length: 19; CDR3 protein: CASSQVGRLAGGSYNEQFF; CDR3 DNA: TGCGCCAGCAGCCAAGTAGGCAGACTAGCGGGAGGGAGTTACAATGAGCAGTTCTTC
clone size: NA; J gene: TRBJ2-2; D gene: NA; V gene: TRBV7-9; CDR3 length: 16; CDR3 protein: CASSLGDTLGTGELFF; CDR3 DNA: TGTGCCAGCAGCTTAGGGGACACCCTAGGGACCGGGGAGCTGTTTTTT
clone size: NA; J gene: TRBJ2-3; D gene: TRBD2; V gene: TRBV7-2; CDR3 length: 15; CDR3 protein: CASSLVGGGTDTQYF; CDR3 DNA: TGTGCCAGCAGCTTAGTCGGGGGGGGCACAGATACGCAGTATTTT
clone size: NA; J gene: TRBJ2-5; D gene: NA; V gene: TRBV2; CDR3 length: 12; CDR3 protein: CASRERVETQYF; CDR3 DNA: TGTGCCAGCCGGGAGCGGGTGGAGACCCAGTACTTC
clone size: NA; J gene: TRBJ1-1; D gene: NA; V gene: TRBV6-5; CDR3 length: 14; CDR3 protein: CASREDGSNTEAFF; CDR3 DNA: TGTGCCAGCAGGGAGGACGGATCGAACACTGAAGCTTTCTTT
clone size: NA; J gene: TRBJ2-3; D gene: TRBD1; V gene: TRBV7-9; CDR3 length: 16; CDR3 protein: CASSTTGGILTDTQYF; CDR3 DNA: TGTGCCAGCAGCACGACAGGGGGTATCCTAACAGATACGCAGTATTTT
clone size: NA; J gene: TRBJ2-4; D gene: TRBD2; V gene: TRBV28; CDR3 length: 19; CDR3 protein: CASSLILGLAGGAKNIQYF; CDR3 DNA: TGTGCCAGCAGTTTAATTCTGGGACTAGCGGGAGGAGCCAAAAACATTCAGTACTTC
clone size: NA; J gene: TRBJ1-1; D gene: NA; V gene: TRBV11-2; CDR3 length: 16; CDR3 protein: CASSLWVRAVNTEAFF; CDR3 DNA: TGTGCCAGCAGCTTATGGGTCAGGGCGGTGAACACTGAAGCTTTCTTT
clone size: NA; J gene: TRBJ2-7; D gene: TRBD2; V gene: TRBV7-2; CDR3 length: 16; CDR3 protein: CASSKLTGTSVYEQYF; CDR3 DNA: TGTGCCAGCAGCAAGCTGACCGGGACTAGTGTATACGAGCAGTACTTC
clone size: NA; J gene: TRBJ2-7; D gene: TRBD1; V gene: TRBV27; CDR3 length: 13; CDR3 protein: CASSETGAHEQYF; CDR3 DNA: TGTGCCAGCAGCGAGACAGGGGCGCACGAGCAGTACTTC
clone size: NA; J gene: TRBJ1-4; D gene: TRBD1; V gene: TRBV5-1; CDR3 length: 16; CDR3 protein: CASSLMGQATNEKLFF; CDR3 DNA: TGCGCCAGCAGCCTCATGGGACAGGCAACTAATGAAAAACTGTTTTTT
clone size: NA; J gene: TRBJ2-3; D gene: NA; V gene: TRBV7-8; CDR3 length: 14; CDR3 protein: CASSLYTGTDTQYF; CDR3 DNA: TGTGCCAGCAGCCTGTATACAGGCACAGATACGCAGTATTTT
clone size: NA; J gene: TRBJ2-1; D gene: TRBD2; V gene: TRBV7-9; CDR3 length: 17; CDR3 protein: CATGERGGFYRTGGQFF; CDR3 DNA: TGTGCCACGGGGGAGCGGGGAGGGTTCTACAGGACCGGGGGGCAGTTCTTC
clone size: NA; J gene: TRBJ2-7; D gene: NA; V gene: TRBV28; CDR3 length: 14; CDR3 protein: CASSLYREFYEQYF; CDR3 DNA: TGTGCCAGCAGCTTATACAGGGAATTCTACGAGCAGTACTTC
clone size: NA; J gene: TRBJ2-7; D gene: TRBD2; V gene: TRBV27; CDR3 length: 14; CDR3 protein: CASSFGASGVEQYF; CDR3 DNA: TGTGCCAGCAGTTTCGGCGCTAGCGGGGTCGAGCAGTACTTC
clone size: few; J gene: TRBJ2-7; D gene: TRBD2; V gene: TRBV7-6; CDR3 length: 16; CDR3 protein: CASSRGTSEEPYEQYF; CDR3 DNA: TGTGCCAGCAGCCGGGGGACTAGCGAAGAACCCTACGAGCAGTACTTC
clone size: NA; J gene: TRBJ1-2; D gene: TRBD1; V gene: TRBV6-6; CDR3 length: 14; CDR3 protein: CASSSGTGMRGYTF; CDR3 DNA: TGTGCCAGCAGTTCGGGGACAGGGATGAGAGGCTACACCTTC
clone size: NA; J gene: TRBJ2-6; D gene: TRBD1; V gene: TRBV27; CDR3 length: 17; CDR3 protein: CASSGTATYSGANVLTF; CDR3 DNA: TGTGCCAGCAGCGGGACAGCTACTTATTCTGGGGCCAACGTCCTGACTTTC
clone size: NA; J gene: TRBJ2-3; D gene: NA; V gene: TRBV7-9; CDR3 length: 16; CDR3 protein: CSSSSWGGGLMDTQYF; CDR3 DNA: TGTTCCAGCAGCTCCTGGGGGGGCGGTTTAATGGATACGCAGTATTTT
clone size: NA; J gene: TRBJ2-6; D gene: NA; V gene: TRBV30; CDR3 length: 16; CDR3 protein: CAWRARSVSGANVLTF; CDR3 DNA: TGTGCCTGGAGGGCCAGGTCCGTCTCTGGGGCCAACGTCCTGACTTTC
clone size: NA; J gene: TRBJ2-5; D gene: NA; V gene: TRBV2; CDR3 length: 14; CDR3 protein: CASSETRVQETQYF; CDR3 DNA: TGTGCCAGCAGTGAAACCCGCGTCCAAGAGACCCAGTACTTC
clone size: NA; J gene: TRBJ2-1; D gene: NA; V gene: TRBV5-1; CDR3 length: 15; CDR3 protein: CASSKGVSGNNEQFF; CDR3 DNA: TGCGCCAGCAGCAAAGGGGTTTCAGGAAACAATGAGCAGTTCTTC
clone size: NA; J gene: TRBJ1-1; D gene: TRBD1; V gene: TRBV30; CDR3 length: 13; CDR3 protein: CAWSTGINTEAFF; CDR3 DNA: TGTGCCTGGTCGACAGGGATAAACACTGAAGCTTTCTTT
clone size: NA; J gene: TRBJ1-1; D gene: NA; V gene: TRBV29-1; CDR3 length: 11; CDR3 protein: CSVAKGPEAFF; CDR3 DNA: TGCAGCGTTGCAAAGGGGCCTGAAGCTTTCTTT